The rows below give T cell receptor beta chains drawn from one sample of a study of blood T cells in healthy people across ages. TCRdb ran MiXCR on the 5' RACE reads and lists one entry per CDR3 protein. The table includes some 1.4 million distinct CDR3 sequences, 42% detected once. Sequencing was done on a sample of blood. Receptors were obtained from a woman between 18 and 30 years old in good health. Each CDR3 is given with its conserved first and last residue. The D gene is left open where the match is weak. The size of a clone is reported for some rows only, either as once, few or many, or as a class for expanded clones.

>TRBJ1-2|.|.|TRBV5-5
.
CATGGANYGCTF
>TRBJ2-7|few|TRBD2|TRBV2
TGTGCCAGCAGTGAAGTAGCTAGCGGGGGGACCTACGAGCAGTACTTC
CASSEVASGGTYEQYF
>TRBJ2-7|.|.|TRBV18
TGTGCCAGCTCACCGACTCTCTCAGGCTACGCGTACGAGCAGTACTTC
CASSPTLSGYAYEQYF
>TRBJ1-1|few|.|TRBV28
TGTGCCAGCAGTCCCAGTGGGACCGCTGTGACTGAAGCTTTCTTT
CASSPSGTAVTEAFF
>TRBJ2-7|.|TRBD1|TRBV5-5
TGTGCCAGCAGCTCCGTGGACAGGGGTGCATACGAGCAGTACTTC
CASSSVDRGAYEQYF
>TRBJ2-7|.|TRBD1|TRBV27
TGTGCCAGCAGTATACAGGGGGCCTCCTACGAGCAGTACTTC
CASSIQGASYEQYF
>TRBJ1-2|few|.|TRBV29-1
TGCAGCGTTGGAGGGGAATACACCTTC
CSVGGEYTF
>TRBJ2-2|few|.|TRBV6-1
TGTGCCAGCAGTGGGCCGGGCACCGGGGAGCTGTTTTTT
CASSGPGTGELFF
>TRBJ2-7|few|TRBD1|TRBV12-3/TRBV12-4
TGTGCCAGCAGTAGGCCCCGGGACAGGTCCTACGAGCAGTACTTC
CASSRPRDRSYEQYF
>TRBJ1-2|.|.|TRBV12-3/TRBV12-4
TGTGCCAGCAGTTTAGACGCAGGGTTGGGCCACACCTTC
CASSLDAGLGHTF
>TRBJ1-4|.|.|TRBV6-6
TGTGCCAGCAGTTACTCAAGGGACGCAAATGAAAAACTGTTTTTT
CASSYSRDANEKLFF
>TRBJ2-5|.|TRBD1|TRBV7-2
TGTGCCAGCAGCCCCGGGACAGGGGGCGGAAAGACCCAGTACTTC
CASSPGTGGGKTQYF
>TRBJ2-5|.|TRBD2|TRBV12-5
TGTGCTAGCGGGAGGATCAATGAGCAGTACTTC
CASGRINEQYF
>TRBJ2-1|few|.|TRBV27
TGTGCCAGCAGCTTGACGGGCCCCCTCAATGAGCAGTTCTTC
CASSLTGPLNEQFF
>TRBJ2-7|.|TRBD1|TRBV6-5
TGTGCCAGCAGTTATAGGGACAGGGGAGTAGGGGAGCAGTACTTC
CASSYRDRGVGEQYF
>TRBJ2-7|few|.|TRBV6-6
TGTGCCAGCAGCCCAATGACGGGGGGCGGCGAGCAGTACTTC
CASSPMTGGGEQYF
>TRBJ2-1|.|.|TRBV6-6
TGTGCCAGCAGTTACGACTCTCTGAGGGATGAGCAGTTCTTC
CASSYDSLRDEQFF
>TRBJ2-7|.|TRBD2|TRBV7-9
TGTGCCAGCAGCAGAGGGAGCGGGGGTAACAATGAGCAGTACTTC
CASSRGSGGNNEQYF
>TRBJ2-1|.|.|TRBV2
TGTGCCAGCATCCGGGACGGGGGAGATGAGCAGTTCTTC
CASIRDGGDEQFF